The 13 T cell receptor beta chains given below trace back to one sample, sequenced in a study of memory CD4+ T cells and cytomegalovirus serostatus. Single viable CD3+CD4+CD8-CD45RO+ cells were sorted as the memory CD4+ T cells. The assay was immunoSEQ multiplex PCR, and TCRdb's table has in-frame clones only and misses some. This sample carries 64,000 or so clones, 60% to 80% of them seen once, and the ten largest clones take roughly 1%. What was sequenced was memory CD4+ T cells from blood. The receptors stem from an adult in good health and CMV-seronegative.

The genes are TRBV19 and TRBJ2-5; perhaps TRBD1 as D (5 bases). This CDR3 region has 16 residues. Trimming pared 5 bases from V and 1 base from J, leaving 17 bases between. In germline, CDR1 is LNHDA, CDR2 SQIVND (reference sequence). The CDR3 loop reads CASSSARRAFQETQYF. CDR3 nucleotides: TGTGCCAGTAGTTCTGCGCGCAGGGCTTTCCAAGAGACCCAGTACTTC.

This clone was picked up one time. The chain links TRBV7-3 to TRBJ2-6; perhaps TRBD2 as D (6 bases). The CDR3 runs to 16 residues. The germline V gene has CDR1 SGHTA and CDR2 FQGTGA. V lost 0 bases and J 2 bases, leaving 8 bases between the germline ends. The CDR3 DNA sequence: TGTGCCAGCAGCTTAACGGCGGGAACTGGGGCCAACGTCCTGACTTTC. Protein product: CASSLTAGTGANVLTF. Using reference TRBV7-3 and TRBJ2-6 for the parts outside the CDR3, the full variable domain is GAGVSQTPSNKVTEKGKYVELRCDPISGHTALYWYRQSLGQGPEFLIYFQGTGAADDSGLPNDRFFAVRPEGSVSTLKIQRTERGDSAVYLCASSLTAGTGANVLTFGAGSRLTVL.

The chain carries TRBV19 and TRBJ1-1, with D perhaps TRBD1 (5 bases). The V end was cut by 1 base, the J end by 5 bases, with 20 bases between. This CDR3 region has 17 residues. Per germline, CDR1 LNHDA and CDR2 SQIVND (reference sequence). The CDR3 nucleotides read TGTGCCAGTAGTATAGGGGGCAGTAGTTCGGCGAGGACTGAAGCTTTCTTT. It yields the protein CASSIGGSSSARTEAFF.

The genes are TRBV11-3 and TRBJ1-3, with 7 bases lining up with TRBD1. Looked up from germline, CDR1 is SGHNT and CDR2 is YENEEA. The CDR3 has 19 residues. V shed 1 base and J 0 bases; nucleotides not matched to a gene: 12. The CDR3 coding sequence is TGTGCCAGCAGCTTAGTTAAGAAAGACAGGGAAAGCTCTGGAAACACCATATATTTT. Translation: CASSLVKKDRESSGNTIYF.

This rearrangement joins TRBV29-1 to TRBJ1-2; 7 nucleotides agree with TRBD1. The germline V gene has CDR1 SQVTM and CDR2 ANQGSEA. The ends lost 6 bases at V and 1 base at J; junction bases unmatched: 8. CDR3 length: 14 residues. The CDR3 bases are TGCAGCGTACACCAGGGACAGCTTAACTATGGCTACACCTTC. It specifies CSVHQGQLNYGYTF.

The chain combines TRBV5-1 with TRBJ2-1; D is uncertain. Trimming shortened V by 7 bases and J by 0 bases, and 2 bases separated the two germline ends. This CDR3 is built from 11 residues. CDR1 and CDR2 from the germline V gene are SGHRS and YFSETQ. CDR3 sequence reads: CASYSYNEQFF. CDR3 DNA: TGCGCCAGCTACTCCTACAATGAGCAGTTCTTC.

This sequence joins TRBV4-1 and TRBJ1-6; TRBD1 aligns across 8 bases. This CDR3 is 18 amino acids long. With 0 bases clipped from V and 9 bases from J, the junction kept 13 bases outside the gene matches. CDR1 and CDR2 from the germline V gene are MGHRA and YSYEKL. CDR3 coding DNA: TGCGCCAGCAGCCAAGATCCGGGCCAGGGGGCAGGGGTTTCACCCCTCCACTTT. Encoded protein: CASSQDPGQGAGVSPLHF.

In DNA, the CDR3 is TGTGCCAGCAGCCCGAGAAGGGGACAGGGTATCGCGAACACCGGGGAGCTGTTTTTT. Amino acids: CASSPRRGQGIANTGELFF. The chain combines TRBV7-2 with TRBJ2-2; TRBD1 agrees at 9 bases. This CDR3 has 19 amino acids. Germline V gene lookup returns CDR1 SGHTA and CDR2 FQGNSA. Germline trimming cut 5 bases from V and 0 bases from J; bases unmatched to any gene: 13. Supplemented by reference TRBV7-2 and TRBJ2-2, the full variable domain reads GAGVSQSPSNKVTEKGKDVELRCDPISGHTALYWYRQSLGQGLEFLIYFQGNSAPDKSGLPSDRFSAERTGGSVSTLTIQRTQQEDSAVYLCASSPRRGQGIANTGELFFGEGSRLTVL.

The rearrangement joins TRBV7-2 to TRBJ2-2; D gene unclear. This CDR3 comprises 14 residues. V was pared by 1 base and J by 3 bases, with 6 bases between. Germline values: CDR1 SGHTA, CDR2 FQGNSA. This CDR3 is CASSLGGHTGELFF. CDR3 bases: TGTGCCAGCAGCTTAGGTGGGCACACCGGGGAGCTGTTTTTT.

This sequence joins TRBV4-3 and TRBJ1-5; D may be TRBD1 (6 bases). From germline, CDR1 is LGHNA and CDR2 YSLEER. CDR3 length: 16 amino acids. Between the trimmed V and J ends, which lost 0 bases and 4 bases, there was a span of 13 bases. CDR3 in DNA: TGCGCCAGCAGCCAAGATTACCGACAGGTAAATCAGCCCCAGCATTTT. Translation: CASSQDYRQVNQPQHF.

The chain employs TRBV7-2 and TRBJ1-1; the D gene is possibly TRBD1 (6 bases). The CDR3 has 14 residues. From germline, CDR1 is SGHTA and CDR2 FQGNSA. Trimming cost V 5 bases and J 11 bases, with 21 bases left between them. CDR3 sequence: CASSQSRTVPKAFF. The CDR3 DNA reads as TGTGCCAGCAGCCAAAGTAGGACAGTCCCCAAGGCTTTCTTT.

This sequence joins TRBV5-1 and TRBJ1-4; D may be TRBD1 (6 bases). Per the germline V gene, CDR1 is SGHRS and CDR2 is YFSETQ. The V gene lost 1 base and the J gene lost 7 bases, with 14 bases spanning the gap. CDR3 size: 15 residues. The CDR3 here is CASSLSGGFGEKLFF. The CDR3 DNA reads TGCGCCAGCAGCTTGTCGGGGGGCTTCGGTGAAAAACTGTTTTTT.

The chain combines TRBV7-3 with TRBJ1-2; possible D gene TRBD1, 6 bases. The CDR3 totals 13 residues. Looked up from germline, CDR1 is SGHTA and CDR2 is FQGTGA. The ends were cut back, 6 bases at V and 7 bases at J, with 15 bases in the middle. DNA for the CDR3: TGTGCCAGCAGGGCGAACCAGGGGAGTGGCTACACCTTC. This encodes CASRANQGSGYTF.